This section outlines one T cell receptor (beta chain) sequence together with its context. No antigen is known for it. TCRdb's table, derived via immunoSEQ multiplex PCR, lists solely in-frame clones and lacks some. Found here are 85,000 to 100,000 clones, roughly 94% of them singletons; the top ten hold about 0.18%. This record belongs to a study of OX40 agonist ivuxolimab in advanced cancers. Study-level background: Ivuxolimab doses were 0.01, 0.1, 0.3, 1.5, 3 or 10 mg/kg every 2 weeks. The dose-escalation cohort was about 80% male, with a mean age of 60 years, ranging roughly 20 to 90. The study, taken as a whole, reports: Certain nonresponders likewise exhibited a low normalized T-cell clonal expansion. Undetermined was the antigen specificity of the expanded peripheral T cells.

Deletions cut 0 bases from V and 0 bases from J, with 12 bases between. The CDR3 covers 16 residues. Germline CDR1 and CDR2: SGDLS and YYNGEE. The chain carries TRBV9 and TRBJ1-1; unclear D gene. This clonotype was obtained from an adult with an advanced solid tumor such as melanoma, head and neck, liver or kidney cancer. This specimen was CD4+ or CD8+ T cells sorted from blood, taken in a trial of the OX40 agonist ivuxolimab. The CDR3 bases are TGTGCCAGCAGCGTAGGAGTAGGGCGGATGAACACTGAAGCTTTCTTT. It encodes CASSVGVGRMNTEAFF.